Here is one TCR beta chain with its context. Its specificity is unknown. The entry originates in a study of blood T cells in healthy people across ages. Study information: About one barcoded TCR beta cDNA was captured per two T cells. Study-wide findings and caveats: The study could not conclusively compare naive and antigen-experienced cells, given its unsorted PBMCs. Diversity of TCR beta per million T cells declined in a roughly linear way with age.

Extracted total RNA amounted to at least 6 micrograms for each sample. Combining a sample-barcoded 5' primer with a J-beta primer mix, a second PCR ran for roughly 6 to 12 cycles. From the 5' RACE reads, TCRdb called clonotypes with MiXCR, one entry per CDR3 protein. The sample contains hundreds of thousands of distinct CDR3 sequences, roughly 41% of which appear only once. Sequencing was performed on blood. The clonotype originates from a man older than 75 in good health.

CDR3 in amino acids: CASRDRGGTAYNEQFF. CDR3 in DNA: TGTGCCAGCAGAGACAGGGGGGGGACCGCCTACAATGAGCAGTTCTTC. This rearrangement joins TRBV6-6 to TRBJ2-1; 9 nucleotides align to TRBD1. From germline, CDR1 is MNHNY and CDR2 SVGAGI (reference sequence). Germline trimming cut 6 bases from V and 2 bases from J; bases unmatched to any gene: 8. CDR3 length equals 16 residues.